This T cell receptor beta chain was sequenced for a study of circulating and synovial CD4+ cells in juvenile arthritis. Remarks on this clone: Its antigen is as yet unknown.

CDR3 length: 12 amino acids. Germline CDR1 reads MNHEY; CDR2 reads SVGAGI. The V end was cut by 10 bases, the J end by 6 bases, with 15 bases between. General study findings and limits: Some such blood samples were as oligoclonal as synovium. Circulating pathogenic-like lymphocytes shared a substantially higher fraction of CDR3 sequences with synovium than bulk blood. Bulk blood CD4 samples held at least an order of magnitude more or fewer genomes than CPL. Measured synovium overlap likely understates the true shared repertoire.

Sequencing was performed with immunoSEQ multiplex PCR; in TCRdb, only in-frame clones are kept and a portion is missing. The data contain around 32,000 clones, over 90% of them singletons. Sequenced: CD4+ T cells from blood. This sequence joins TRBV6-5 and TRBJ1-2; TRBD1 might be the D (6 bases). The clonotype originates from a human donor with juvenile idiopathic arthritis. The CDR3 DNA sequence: TGTGCCACCGCGGACAGAAGGAATGGCTACACCTTC. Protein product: CATADRRNGYTF.